Listed below are T cell receptor beta chains from one sample, sequenced in a study of Graves' ophthalmopathy and Graves' hyperthyroidism. TCRdb re-analysed the multiplex PCR reads in MiXCR, keeping a single row per CDR3 protein. Of around 170,000 distinct CDR3 sequences listed, less than 45% are singletons. Material: peripheral blood. The source of these receptors is a middle-aged woman with Graves' ophthalmopathy. The CDR3 runs from the conserved cysteine through the conserved F or W. A D gene is named only where the DNA matches it firmly. Clone size appears in some rows only: once, few, many, or a class for an expanded clone.

size | J | V | D | length | CDR3 | DNA
NA | TRBJ1-1 | TRBV28 | NA | 15 | CASSSPQGLGTEAFF | TGTGCCAGCAGTTCCCCACAGGGATTGGGCACTGAAGCTTTCTTT
many | TRBJ1-1 | TRBV20-1 | NA | 14 | CSAPRWGVVTEAFF | TGCAGTGCCCCCCGGTGGGGGGTTGTCACTGAAGCTTTCTTT
many | TRBJ2-7 | TRBV5-5 | TRBD1 | 15 | CASSLSWTGTYEQYF | TGTGCCAGCAGCTTGTCATGGACAGGTACCTACGAGCAGTACTTC
NA | TRBJ2-7 | TRBV6-2/TRBV6-3 | TRBD1 | 13 | CASGRTGHYEQYF | TGTGCCAGCGGACGGACAGGACACTACGAGCAGTACTTC
many | TRBJ1-6 | TRBV2 | NA | 16 | CASSIAGLGLDSPLHF | TGTGCCAGCAGTATTGCAGGGCTGGGGCTTGATTCACCCCTCCACTTT
many | TRBJ1-1 | TRBV19 | NA | 14 | CASSTAGIRAEAFF | TGTGCCAGTAGTACGGCGGGGATAAGGGCTGAAGCTTTCTTT
NA | TRBJ2-5 | TRBV7-2 | TRBD2 | 16 | CASSLVGLAGEETQYF | TGTGCCAGCAGCTTAGTCGGTCTAGCGGGGGAAGAGACCCAGTACTTC
many | TRBJ1-2 | TRBV28 | TRBD1 | 16 | CASSTHSGTAFYGYTF | TGTGCCAGCAGTACCCACTCCGGGACAGCCTTCTATGGCTACACCTTC
NA | TRBJ1-5 | TRBV7-3 | TRBD1 | 16 | CASSPTQGIGNQPQHF | TGTGCCAGCAGCCCAACACAGGGGATTGGTAATCAGCCCCAGCATTTT
NA | TRBJ2-7 | TRBV6-1 | NA | 13 | CASSQTGAPGQYF | TGTGCCAGCAGTCAAACGGGGGCGCCGGGGCAGTACTTC
many | TRBJ2-7 | TRBV20-1 | TRBD1 | 13 | CSASAGGIYEQYF | TGCAGTGCTAGTGCAGGGGGAATCTACGAGCAGTACTTC
NA | TRBJ1-1 | TRBV12-3/TRBV12-4 | NA | 15 | CASIYELGARTEAFF | TGTGCCAGCATCTATGAGCTGGGCGCGAGGACTGAAGCTTTCTTT
many | TRBJ2-7 | TRBV7-2 | NA | 15 | CASSLSTGEVYEQYF | TGTGCCAGCAGCTTAAGTACGGGAGAGGTCTACGAGCAGTACTTC
many | TRBJ1-6 | TRBV5-1 | NA | 17 | CASSLDGGLPNNSPLHF | TGCGCCAGCAGCTTGGATGGGGGCCTCCCCAATAATTCACCCCTCCACTTT
many | TRBJ1-2 | TRBV18 | NA | 14 | CASSLAEKNYGYTF | TGTGCCAGCTCACTGGCAGAAAAGAACTATGGCTACACCTTC
many | TRBJ2-2 | TRBV5-4 | TRBD2 | 15 | CASSLLGRDTGELFF | TGTGCCAGCAGCTTGTTAGGGAGGGACACCGGGGAGCTGTTTTTT